Presented here are 5 T cell receptor beta chains from one specimen sequenced in a study of chemoradiotherapy in HPV16-positive cancers. This table comes from immunoSEQ multiplex PCR, and its TCRdb copy is limited to in-frame clones, with some not included. The sample lists 30,000 to 40,000 clones; 80% to 95% were seen once. The sequencing here drew on blood, taken from a patient who underwent chemoradiotherapy. The origin of the receptors is a human donor with HPV-associated anogenital cancer.

V gene TRBV6-5 combines with J gene TRBJ1-1, with D perhaps matching TRBD1 (5 bases). Per the germline V gene, CDR1 is MNHEY and CDR2 is SVGAGI. Deletions cut 6 bases from V and 0 bases from J, with 11 bases between. The CDR3 spans 14 residues. CDR3 nucleotide sequence: TGTGCCAGCAGGCTCCCAGGGCTGAACACTGAAGCTTTCTTT. This sequence encodes CASRLPGLNTEAFF.

V and J are TRBV7-2 and TRBJ1-3; D remains unclear. The CDR3 runs to 18 residues. The V gene lost 2 bases and the J gene lost 2 bases, with 19 bases spanning the gap. The germline V gene encodes CDR1 SGHTA and CDR2 FQGNSA. CDR3 loop: CASSLKVRTHRAGNTIYF. CDR3 sequence (DNA): TGTGCCAGCAGCTTAAAGGTCAGGACCCACCGGGCTGGAAACACCATATATTTT.

V and J are TRBV11-1 and TRBJ2-1; TRBD1 is a possible D gene (7 bases). Between the trimmed V and J ends, which lost 4 bases and 8 bases, there was a span of 15 bases. This CDR3 contains 14 residues. Germline CDR1 reads SGHAT; CDR2 reads FQDESV (reference sequence). CDR3 in DNA: TGTGCCAGCAGCTGGAGGGGGCGCGGCTATGAGCAGTTCTTC. It translates to CASSWRGRGYEQFF.

The chain combines TRBV7-9 with TRBJ2-2; the D is unclear. Germline loops: CDR1 SEHNR, CDR2 FQNEAQ (reference sequence). Between the trimmed V and J ends, which lost 9 bases and 5 bases, there was a span of 19 bases. This CDR3 comprises 15 residues. The CDR3 sequence: CASYPRAVITGELFF. Here the CDR3 DNA reads TGTGCCAGTTACCCCCGCGCGGTTATTACCGGGGAGCTGTTTTTT.

The gene calls are TRBV9 and TRBJ1-1, with 8 bases identical to TRBD1. With 1 base clipped from V and 2 bases from J, the junction kept 4 bases outside the gene matches. Per the germline V gene, CDR1 is SGDLS and CDR2 is YYNGEE. The CDR3 loop spans 15 amino acids. The CDR3: CASSVQGAQNTEAFF. DNA for the CDR3: TGTGCCAGCAGCGTACAGGGGGCGCAAAACACTGAAGCTTTCTTT.